The clone carrying this T cell receptor beta chain was picked up many times. Its specificity is not known. Per the authors' pipeline: Built for papillary thyroid cancer, a distant-metastasis classifier drew on CDR3 differences across clinicopathological groups. TCRdb re-called clones from the PCR reads using MiXCR. TCRdb's processing, not the authors', yielded these V and J calls. In the table there are over 20,000 clones, roughly 16% of which are singletons. This CDR3 has 15 residues. Germline V lookup: CDR1 SGHTS, CDR2 YDEGEE. V lost 0 bases to trimming and J lost 0 bases, with 4 bases between them. These data come from a study of metastatic and nonmetastatic thyroid tumors. Study background: Malignant and benign thyroid patients had repertoires compared in peripheral blood and tumor or nodule tissue.

Study-wide points: Benign nodules reportedly had significantly lower TCR beta diversity than malignant thyroid tumors in blood and tumor.

Thyroid surgery had not been preceded by any treatment in any patient. The sample comprised tumor tissue. The receptor was derived from a female donor with papillary thyroid cancer or a benign thyroid nodule (not recorded which). Some clones in this sample may be carry-over from other donors' samples. V gene TRBV5-8 combines with J gene TRBJ2-6; D unresolved. Here the CDR3 DNA reads TGTGCCAGCAGCTTGGAAGGCTCTGGGGCCAACGTCCTGACTTTC. Its translation: CASSLEGSGANVLTF.